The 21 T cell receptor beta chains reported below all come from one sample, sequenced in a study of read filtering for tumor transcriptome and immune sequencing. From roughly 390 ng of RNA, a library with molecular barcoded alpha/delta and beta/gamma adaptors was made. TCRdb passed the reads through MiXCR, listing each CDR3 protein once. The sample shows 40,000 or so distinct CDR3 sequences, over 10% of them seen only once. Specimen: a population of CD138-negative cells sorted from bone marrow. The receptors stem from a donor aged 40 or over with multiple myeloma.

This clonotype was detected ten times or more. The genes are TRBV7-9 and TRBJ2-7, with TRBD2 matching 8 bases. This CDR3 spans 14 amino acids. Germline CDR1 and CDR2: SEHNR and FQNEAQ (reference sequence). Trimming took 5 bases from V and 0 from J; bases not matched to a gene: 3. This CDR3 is CASSRTSHSYEQYF. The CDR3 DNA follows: TGTGCCAGCAGCCGGACTAGCCACTCCTACGAGCAGTACTTC.

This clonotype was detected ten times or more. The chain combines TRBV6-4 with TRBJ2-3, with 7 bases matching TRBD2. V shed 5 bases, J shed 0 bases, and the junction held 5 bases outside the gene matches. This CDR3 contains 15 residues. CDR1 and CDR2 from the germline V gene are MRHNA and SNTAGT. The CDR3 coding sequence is TGTGCCAGCAGTTTGCTAGCGGCTAGCACAGATACGCAGTATTTT. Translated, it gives CASSLLAASTDTQYF.

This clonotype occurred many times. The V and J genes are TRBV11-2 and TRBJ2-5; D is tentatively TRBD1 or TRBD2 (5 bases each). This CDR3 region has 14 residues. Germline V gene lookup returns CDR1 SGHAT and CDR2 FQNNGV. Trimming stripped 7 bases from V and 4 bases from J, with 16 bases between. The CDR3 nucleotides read TGTGCCAGCACCCCGGGACGGAGGTCAGAGACCCAGTACTTC. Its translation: CASTPGRRSETQYF.

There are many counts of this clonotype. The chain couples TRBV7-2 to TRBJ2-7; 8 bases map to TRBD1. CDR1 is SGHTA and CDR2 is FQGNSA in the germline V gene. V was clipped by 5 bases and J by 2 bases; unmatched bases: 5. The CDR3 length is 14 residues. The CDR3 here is CASSTGQGTYEQYF. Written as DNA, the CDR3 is TGTGCCAGCAGCACAGGACAGGGAACCTACGAGCAGTACTTC.

CDR3 region: CASGGTPNYGYTF. Here the CDR3 DNA reads TGTGCCAGCGGGGGGACACCTAACTATGGCTACACCTTC. The chain combines TRBV6-5 with TRBJ1-2; D might be TRBD1 (6 bases). Germline V gene data show CDR1 as MNHEY and CDR2 as SVGAGI. The CDR3 has 13 residues. V lost 8 bases, J lost 0 bases, and 10 bases lay in between.

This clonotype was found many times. CDR3 sequence (DNA): TGTGCCAGCAGGCCCTACAGGGGGCGCAGCACCGGGGAGCTGTTTTTT. Amino acid sequence: CASRPYRGRSTGELFF. The chain joins TRBV11-2 to TRBJ2-2; 9 bases align to TRBD1. The V gene's germline CDR1 is SGHAT and CDR2 FQNNGV. The CDR3 has 16 amino acids. Trimming removed 6 bases from V and 4 bases from J; junction bases left unmatched: 9.

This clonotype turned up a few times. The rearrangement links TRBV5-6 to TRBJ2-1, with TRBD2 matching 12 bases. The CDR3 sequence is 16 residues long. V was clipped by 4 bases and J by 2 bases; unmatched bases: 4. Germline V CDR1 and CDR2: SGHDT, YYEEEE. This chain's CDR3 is CASSRRTSGTYNEQFF. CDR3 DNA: TGTGCCAGCAGCCGTCGGACTAGCGGGACCTACAATGAGCAGTTCTTC.

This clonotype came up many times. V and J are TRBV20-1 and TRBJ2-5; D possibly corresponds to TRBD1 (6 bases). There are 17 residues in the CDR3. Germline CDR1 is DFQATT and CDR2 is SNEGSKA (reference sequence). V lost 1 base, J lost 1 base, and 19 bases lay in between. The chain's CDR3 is CSARVWMAGVGQETQYF. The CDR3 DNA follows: TGCAGTGCTAGAGTTTGGATGGCAGGGGTGGGCCAAGAGACCCAGTACTTC.

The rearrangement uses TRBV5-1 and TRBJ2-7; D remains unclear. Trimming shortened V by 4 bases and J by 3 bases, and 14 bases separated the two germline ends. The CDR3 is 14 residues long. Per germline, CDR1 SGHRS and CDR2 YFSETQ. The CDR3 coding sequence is TGCGCCAGCAGCCCATTGGGTGGGAACTACGAGCAGTACTTC. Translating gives CASSPLGGNYEQYF.

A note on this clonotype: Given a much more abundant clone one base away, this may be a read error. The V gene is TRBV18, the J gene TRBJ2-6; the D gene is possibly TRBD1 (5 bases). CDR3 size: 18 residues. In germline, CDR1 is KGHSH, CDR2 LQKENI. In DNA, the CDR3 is TGTGCCAGCTCACCATGGGCCACACAGACCTCTGGGGCCAACGTCCTGATTTTC. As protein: CASSPWATQTSGANVLIF.

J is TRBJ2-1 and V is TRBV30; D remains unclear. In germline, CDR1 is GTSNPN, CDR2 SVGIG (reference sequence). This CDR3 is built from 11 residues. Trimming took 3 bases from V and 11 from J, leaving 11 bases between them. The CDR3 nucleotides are TGTGCCTGGAGAGGACCCTCTAAGCAGTTCTTC. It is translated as CAWRGPSKQFF.

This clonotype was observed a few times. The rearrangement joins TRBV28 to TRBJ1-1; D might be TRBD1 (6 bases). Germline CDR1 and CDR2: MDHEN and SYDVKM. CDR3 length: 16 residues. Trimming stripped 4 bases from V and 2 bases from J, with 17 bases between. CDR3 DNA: TGTGCCAGCAGTTCAGTCCTCGGGGGCAGTAACACTGAAGCTTTCTTT. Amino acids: CASSSVLGGSNTEAFF. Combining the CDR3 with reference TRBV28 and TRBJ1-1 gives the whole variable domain DVKVTQSSRYLVKRTGEKVFLECVQDMDHENMFWYRQDPGLGLRLIYFSYDVKMKEKGDIPEGYSVSREKKERFSLILESASTNQTSMYLCASSSVLGGSNTEAFFGQGTRLTVV.

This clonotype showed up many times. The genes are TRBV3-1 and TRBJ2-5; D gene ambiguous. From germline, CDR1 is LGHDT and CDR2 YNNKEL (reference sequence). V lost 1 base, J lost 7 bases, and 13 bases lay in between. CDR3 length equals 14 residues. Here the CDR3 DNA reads TGTGCCAGCAGCCAAGGACCCAGTTCGCGGACCCAGTACTTC. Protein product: CASSQGPSSRTQYF.

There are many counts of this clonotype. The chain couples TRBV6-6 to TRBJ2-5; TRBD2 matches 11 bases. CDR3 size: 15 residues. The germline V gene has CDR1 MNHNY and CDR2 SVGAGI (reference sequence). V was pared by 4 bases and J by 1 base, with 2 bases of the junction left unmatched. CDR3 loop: CASSFTSGSQETQYF. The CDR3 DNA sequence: TGTGCCAGCAGTTTCACTAGCGGGAGCCAAGAGACCCAGTACTTC.

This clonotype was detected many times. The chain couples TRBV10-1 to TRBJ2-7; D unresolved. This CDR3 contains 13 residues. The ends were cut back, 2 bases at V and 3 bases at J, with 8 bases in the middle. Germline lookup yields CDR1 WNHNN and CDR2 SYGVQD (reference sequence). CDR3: CASSEVVDYEQYF. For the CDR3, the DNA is TGCGCCAGCAGTGAGGTAGTCGACTACGAGCAGTACTTC.

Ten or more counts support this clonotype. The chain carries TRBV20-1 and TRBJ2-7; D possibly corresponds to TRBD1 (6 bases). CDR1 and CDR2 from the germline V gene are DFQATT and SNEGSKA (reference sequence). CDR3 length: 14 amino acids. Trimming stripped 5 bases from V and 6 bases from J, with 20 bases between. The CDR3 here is CSAPTRGRAGEQYF. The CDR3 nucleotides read TGCAGTGCTCCAACCAGGGGCAGGGCAGGCGAGCAGTACTTC.

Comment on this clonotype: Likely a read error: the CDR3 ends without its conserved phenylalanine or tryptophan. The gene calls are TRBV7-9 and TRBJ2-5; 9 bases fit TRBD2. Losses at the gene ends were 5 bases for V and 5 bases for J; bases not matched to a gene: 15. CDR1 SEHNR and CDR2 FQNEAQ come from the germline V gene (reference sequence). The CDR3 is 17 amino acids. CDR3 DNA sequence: TGTGCCAGCAGCGCCGCGGTAGCGGGAGAGTATGGGGAGACCCAGTACCTC. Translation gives CASSAAVAGEYGETQYL.

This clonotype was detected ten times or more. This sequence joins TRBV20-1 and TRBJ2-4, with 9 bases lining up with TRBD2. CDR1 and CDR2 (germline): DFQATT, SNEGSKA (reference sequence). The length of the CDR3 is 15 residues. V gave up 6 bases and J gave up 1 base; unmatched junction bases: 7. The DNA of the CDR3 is TGCAGTGCCAGTAGCGGGAGCGGGGCCAAAAACATTCAGTACTTC. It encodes CSASSGSGAKNIQYF.

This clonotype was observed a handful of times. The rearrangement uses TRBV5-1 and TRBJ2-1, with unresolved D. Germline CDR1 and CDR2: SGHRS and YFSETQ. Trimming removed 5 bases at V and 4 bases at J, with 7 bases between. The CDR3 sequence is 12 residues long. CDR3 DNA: TGCGCCAGCAGAAGGGATTACAATGAGCAGTTCTTC. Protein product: CASRRDYNEQFF.

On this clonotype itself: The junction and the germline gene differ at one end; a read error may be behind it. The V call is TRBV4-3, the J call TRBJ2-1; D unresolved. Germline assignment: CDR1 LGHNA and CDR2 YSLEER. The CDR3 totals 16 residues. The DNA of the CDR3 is TGCGCCAGCTGCCAATCAACAACAAGCTTTAACAATGAGCAGATCTTC. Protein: CASCQSTTSFNNEQIF.

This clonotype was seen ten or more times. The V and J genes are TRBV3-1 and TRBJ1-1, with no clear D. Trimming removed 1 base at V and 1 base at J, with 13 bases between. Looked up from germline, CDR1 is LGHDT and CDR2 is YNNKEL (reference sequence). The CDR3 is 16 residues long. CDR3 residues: CASSQGLGARNTEAFF. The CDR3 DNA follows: TGTGCCAGCAGCCAAGGACTTGGTGCCAGGAACACTGAAGCTTTCTTT.